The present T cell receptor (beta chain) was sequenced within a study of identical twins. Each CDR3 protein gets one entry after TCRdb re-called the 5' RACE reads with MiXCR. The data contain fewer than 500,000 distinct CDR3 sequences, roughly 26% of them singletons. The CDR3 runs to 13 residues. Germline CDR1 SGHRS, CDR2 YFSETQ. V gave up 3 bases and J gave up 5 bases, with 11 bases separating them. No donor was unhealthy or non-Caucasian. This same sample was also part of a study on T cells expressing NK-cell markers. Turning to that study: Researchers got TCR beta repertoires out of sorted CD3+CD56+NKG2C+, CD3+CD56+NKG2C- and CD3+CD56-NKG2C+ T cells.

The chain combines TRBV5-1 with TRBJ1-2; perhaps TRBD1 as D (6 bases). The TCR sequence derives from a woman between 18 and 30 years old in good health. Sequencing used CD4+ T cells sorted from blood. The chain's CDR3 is CASSSRGEYGYTF. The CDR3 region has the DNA TGCGCCAGCAGCTCCAGGGGAGAATATGGCTACACCTTC.